This TCR beta chain was sequenced in a study of blood T cells in healthy people across ages. Details on this clonotype: What it recognizes is unknown.

The sample providers were healthy Caucasian people from Russia, aged about 6 to 100. Findings and caveats of the study: More naive CD4+ cells and higher diversity marked long-lived donors relative to aged donors.

With V trimmed by 0 bases and J by 2 bases, 5 bases remained unmatched. The CDR3 is 16 amino acids. Germline lookup yields CDR1 SGDLS and CDR2 YYNGEE. A J-beta primer mix and a sample-barcoded 5' primer were used in a second PCR of roughly 6 to 11 cycles. TCRdb re-called the 5' RACE reads with MiXCR, one entry per CDR3 protein. The repertoire consists of 870,000 or so distinct CDR3 sequences, with 25% to 35% occurring once and the leading ten covering around a sixth. The specimen was blood. The V and J genes are TRBV9 and TRBJ2-3; TRBD2 matches at 8 bases. The clonotype originates from a woman over 75 in good health. CDR3 residues: CASSVAAGGPTDTQYF. CDR3 nucleotides: TGTGCCAGCAGCGTAGCCGCGGGGGGACCCACAGATACGCAGTATTTT.